This record looks at one T cell receptor (beta chain) sequence and its context. Its antigen is currently unknown. The germline V and J ends were trimmed by 2 bases and 6 bases, with 14 bases remaining between them. Per the germline V gene, CDR1 is SGHAT and CDR2 is FQNNGV. The CDR3 loop spans 14 amino acids. The data belong to a study of cytomegalovirus exposure and HLA in healthy donors. The study's findings and limits: Being productive about 90% or about 30% of the time was typical of most TCR beta V segments in an earlier analysis.

The PCR made use of 60 Vbeta and 13 Jbeta primers. The table came from immunoSEQ multiplex PCR; TCRdb's copy has only in-frame clones and leaves some out. Its table lists roughly 70,000 clones. The sample comprised PBMCs. The sequence was obtained from a man aged 35 to 55 in good health and CMV-seronegative. The chain links TRBV11-2 to TRBJ2-7; D perhaps matches TRBD2 (6 bases). The CDR3 protein is CASSLRGVSGEQYF. CDR3 coding DNA: TGTGCCAGCAGCTTACGCGGGGTTTCCGGCGAGCAGTACTTC.